This entry lists 5 T cell receptor beta chains sequenced from one sample in a study of shared clonotypes between healthy human individuals. CD8 cells regarded as naive lacked CD45RO, were positively chosen for CCR7, and omitted terminally differentiated effector memory CD45RA+ cells. Profiling relied on immunoSEQ multiplex PCR, and the TCRdb table lists in-frame clones only, not all of them. The sample consists of around 2,000,000 clones, around 96% of them appearing once. Sequencing input: naive CD8+ T cells sorted from blood. Receptors originate from a man aged 18 to 29 in good health.

The rearrangement joins TRBV6-5 to TRBJ1-5, with D maybe TRBD1 (5 bases). Germline V gives CDR1 MNHEY, CDR2 SVGAGI. CDR3 length: 13 amino acids. The ends were cut back, 8 bases at V and 1 base at J, with 9 bases in the middle. The DNA for the CDR3 is TGTGCCAGCTTCCCAGGGAGCAATCAGCCCCAGCATTTT. Translating it yields CASFPGSNQPQHF.

V usage is TRBV2 and J usage is TRBJ1-2; D ambiguous. The CDR3 has 12 residues. V lost 8 bases and J lost 8, with 15 bases in between. The germline CDR1 and CDR2 sequences are SNHLY and FYNNEI. For the CDR3, the DNA is TGTGCCAGCGATCCGGACGGCCCGGGCTACACCTTC. As protein: CASDPDGPGYTF.

This chain joins TRBV20-1 and TRBJ1-2; D gene unclear. V lost 1 base and J 3 bases, leaving 3 bases between the germline ends. CDR1 and CDR2 from the germline V gene are DFQATT and SNEGSKA (reference sequence). This CDR3 comprises 11 residues. CDR3 nucleotides: TGCAGTGCTAGAGTCCACTATGGCTACACCTTC. Encoded protein: CSARVHYGYTF.

The chain uses TRBV4-2 and TRBJ2-3; D ambiguous. Germline CDR1 is LGHNA and CDR2 is YNFKEQ. The CDR3 is 13 amino acids. Trimming took off 2 bases at V and 2 bases at J, with 5 bases between the two ends. CDR3: CASSQLFTDTQYF. CDR3 nucleotides: TGTGCCAGCAGCCAACTATTCACAGATACGCAGTATTTT.

The V gene is TRBV10-2, the J gene TRBJ2-1; either TRBD1 or TRBD2 may fit D (6 bases each). Trimming shortened V by 7 bases and J by 9 bases, and 13 bases separated the two germline ends. CDR1 and CDR2 from the germline V gene are WSHSY and SAAADI. The length of the CDR3 is 12 residues. The CDR3 here is CASIGGGIEQFF. The CDR3 DNA reads as TGCGCCAGCATCGGAGGGGGGATTGAGCAGTTCTTC.